This T cell receptor (beta chain) was captured in a study of blood T cell repertoires in COVID-19. Study as a whole: The study drew acute and convalescent COVID-19 samples from the United States, Italy and Spain. The cDNA or gDNA used as material had been derived from T cells, B-cell-depleted T cells, or PBMCs.

Per the original methods: From reference gene primer amplification, estimates of nucleated cell counts were derived. Clones were sequenced by immunoSEQ multiplex PCR, and TCRdb holds only the in-frame ones, with some missing. The V and J calls and clone size are taken from that table; D and trimming were inferred from the DNA. The table shows roughly 50,000 clones, with 65% to 80% occurring only once. The ends were cut back, 4 bases at V and 6 bases at J, with 18 bases in the middle. Germline CDR1 and CDR2: SGDLS and YYNGEE. This CDR3 comprises 15 residues. This sequence originates from a human donor with active or convalescent COVID-19. The donor label of this sample is uncertain. The sample comprised peripheral blood. The chain recombines TRBV9 with TRBJ2-3, with TRBD1 as a possible D gene (6 bases). CDR3 sequence: CASSTSAQGIDTQYF. The CDR3 nucleotides are TGTGCCAGCAGCACATCGGCACAGGGAATTGATACGCAGTATTTT.